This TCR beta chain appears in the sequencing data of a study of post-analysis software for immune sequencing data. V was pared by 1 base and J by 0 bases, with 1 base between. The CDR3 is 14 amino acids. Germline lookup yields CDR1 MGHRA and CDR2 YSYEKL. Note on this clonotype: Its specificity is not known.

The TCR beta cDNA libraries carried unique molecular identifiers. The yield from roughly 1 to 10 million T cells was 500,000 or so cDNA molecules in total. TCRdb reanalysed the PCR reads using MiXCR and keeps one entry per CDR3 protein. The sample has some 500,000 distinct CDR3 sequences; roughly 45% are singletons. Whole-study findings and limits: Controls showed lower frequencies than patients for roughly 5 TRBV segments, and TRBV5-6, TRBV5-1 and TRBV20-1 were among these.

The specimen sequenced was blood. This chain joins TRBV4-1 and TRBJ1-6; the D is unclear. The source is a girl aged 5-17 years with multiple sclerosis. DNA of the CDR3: TGCGCCAGCAGCCAAGGCTCCTATAATTCACCCCTCCACTTT. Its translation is CASSQGSYNSPLHF.